This TCR beta chain originates from a study of early T cells in non-severe SARS-CoV-2 infection. Individual cDNA molecules carried attached unique molecular identifiers. A single record per CDR3 protein comes from TCRdb applying MiXCR to the 5' RACE reads. There are about 97,000 distinct CDR3 sequences in the sample; approximately 10% occur only once, and around 4.8% lies in the top ten. Per germline, CDR1 MNHEY and CDR2 SVGAGI. The CDR3 runs 18 residues. V lost 4 bases to trimming and J lost 2 bases; unmatched junction nucleotides: 14. This clonotype was detected many times. The sequencing used whole blood, collected at baseline. This clonotype was obtained from an adult who was a healthcare worker with PCR-confirmed SARS-CoV-2 infection or an uninfected control (not recorded which). J is TRBJ2-7 and V is TRBV6-5, with 10 bases identical to TRBD1. The CDR3 spells CASSSFAEGTGDTYEQYF. CDR3 nucleotide sequence: TGTGCCAGCAGTTCCTTCGCCGAAGGGACAGGGGATACCTACGAGCAGTACTTC.